Below are 18 T cell receptor beta chains sequenced from a single sample in a study of blood T cells in healthy people across ages. The second PCR ran about 6 to 11 cycles with a sample-barcoded 5' primer and J-beta primers. MiXCR, applied by TCRdb to the 5' RACE reads, yields one record per CDR3 protein. The sample has 500,000 to 700,000 distinct CDR3 sequences, 25% to 30% seen once. Sequenced sample: blood. The receptors were gathered from a woman at least 80 years old in good health.

To note about this clonotype: This may be a read error, as it is one base from a much larger clone. CDR3 DNA: TGTGCCAGCAGTGGAGCGCTTACACAGCAATATGGCTACACCTTC. Translating it yields CASSGALTQQYGYTF. The chain recombines TRBV6-1 with TRBJ1-2, with no clear D. This CDR3 region has 15 residues. The V gene lost 4 bases and the J gene lost 5 bases, with 17 bases spanning the gap. CDR1 MNHNS and CDR2 SASEGT come from the germline V gene.

This clonotype was detected ten times or more. The rearrangement links TRBV12-3 or TRBV12-4 to TRBJ2-1; 10 nucleotides line up with TRBD2. This CDR3 region has 15 residues. V lost 6 bases and J lost 2; bases outside the gene matches: 4. The CDR3 loop is CASSHSGGTYNEQFF. The CDR3 DNA reads TGTGCCAGCAGCCATAGCGGGGGGACCTACAATGAGCAGTTCTTC.

This clonotype was picked up a small number of times. The chain links TRBV7-6 to TRBJ1-1; D is undetermined. Looked up from germline, CDR1 is SGHVS and CDR2 is FNYEAQ. The CDR3 has 14 amino acids. Deletions cut 5 bases from V and 4 bases from J, with 14 bases between. The DNA for the CDR3 is TGTGCCAGCAGCCCACCACAGCGAACCACTGAAGCTTTCTTT. It codes for CASSPPQRTTEAFF. Based on the CDR3 plus reference TRBV7-6 and TRBJ1-1, the full variable domain is GAGVSQSPRYKVTKRGQDVALRCDPISGHVSLYWYRQALGQGPEFLTYFNYEAQQDKSGLPNDRFSAERPEGSISTLTIQRTEQRDSAMYRCASSPPQRTTEAFFGQGTRLTVV.

V gene TRBV28 combines with J gene TRBJ1-3, with D maybe TRBD1 (6 bases). The CDR3 covers 15 residues. Between the trimmed V and J ends, which lost 7 bases and 1 base, there was a span of 14 bases. Germline loops: CDR1 MDHEN, CDR2 SYDVKM. The DNA of the CDR3 is TGTGCCAGCATCGGACAGCTATTTTCTGGAAACACCATATATTTT. As protein: CASIGQLFSGNTIYF.

This rearrangement joins TRBV28 to TRBJ1-1; D ambiguous. Germline assignment: CDR1 MDHEN and CDR2 SYDVKM. The V end lost 4 bases, the J end lost 2 bases, and 11 bases lay between the germline ends. The length of the CDR3 is 14 residues. As DNA, the CDR3 is TGTGCCAGCAGTTCCCCAACAGAAAACACTGAAGCTTTCTTT. It codes for CASSSPTENTEAFF.

Many counts were recorded for this clonotype. The genes are TRBV27 and TRBJ2-1; D gene ambiguous. The CDR3 is 12 amino acids. CDR1 is MNHEY, CDR2 SMNVEV, per germline (reference sequence). Trimming left V 7 bases short and J 2 bases short, with 6 bases between. The chain's CDR3 is CASNGPYNEQFF. CDR3 nucleotides: TGTGCCAGCAACGGACCCTACAATGAGCAGTTCTTC.

This clonotype was counted ten times or more. The chain carries TRBV20-1 and TRBJ1-2; 9 bases map to TRBD1. This CDR3 has 14 amino acids. From germline, CDR1 is DFQATT and CDR2 SNEGSKA (reference sequence). Trimming took 6 bases from V and 4 from J; bases not matched to a gene: 9. CDR3 loop: CSATGQGWGYGYTF. The CDR3 coding sequence is TGCAGTGCGACGGGACAGGGTTGGGGCTATGGCTACACCTTC.

Note on this clonotype: A junction end diverges from the germline sequence, so it may reflect a read error. CDR3 nucleotides: TGTGCCAGCAGCTTAAACAGGTACACTAGCGGGGGGATTCCCCACAAGGAGCAGTTCTTC. It yields the protein CASSLNRYTSGGIPHKEQFF. This sequence joins TRBV7-3 and TRBJ2-7, with 12 bases that match TRBD2. The tail of the sequence fits TRBJ2-1 better, so the J call may be wrong. The germline CDR1 and CDR2 sequences are SGHTA and FQGTGA. The CDR3 totals 20 residues.

The gene calls are TRBV4-3 and TRBJ1-3, with 9 bases aligning to TRBD1. The V segment lost 3 bases and the J segment 2 bases; nucleotides outside the gene matches: 5. This CDR3 has 16 amino acids. The V gene's germline CDR1 is LGHNA and CDR2 YSLEER. The CDR3: CASSQEGTGTGNTIYF. The CDR3 DNA sequence: TGCGCCAGCAGCCAGGAGGGGACAGGGACTGGAAACACCATATATTTT.

The gene calls are TRBV28 and TRBJ1-5; TRBD1 aligns across 7 bases. Germline V lookup: CDR1 MDHEN, CDR2 SYDVKM. The junction had 11 bases not matched to a gene; V was cut back by 6 bases and J by 0 bases. CDR3 length: 17 residues. The CDR3 region is CASSPRQGVNSNQPQHF. CDR3 DNA: TGTGCCAGCAGCCCGAGACAGGGAGTTAATAGCAATCAGCCCCAGCATTTT.

This clonotype was observed many times. V gene TRBV24-1 combines with J gene TRBJ2-3; TRBD2 might be the D (5 bases). This CDR3 region has 14 residues. Trimming shortened V by 4 bases and J by 6 bases, and 13 bases separated the two germline ends. The germline V gene encodes CDR1 KGHDR and CDR2 SFDVKD. The CDR3 bases are TGTGCCACCAGTGAGGCAGGTACGGGGGATACGCAGTATTTT. Encoded protein: CATSEAGTGDTQYF.

This clonotype was counted a few times. The genes are TRBV15 and TRBJ1-3; TRBD1 is a possible D gene (5 bases). Trimming removed 1 base at V and 9 bases at J, with 13 bases between. This CDR3 is 14 amino acids long. From germline, CDR1 is LNHNV and CDR2 YYDKDF (reference sequence). The DNA for the CDR3 is TGTGCCACCAGCAGAGCAGGGACCCAGGGCACCATATATTTT. Translating gives CATSRAGTQGTIYF.

At least ten counts were recorded for this clonotype. The chain recombines TRBV20-1 with TRBJ1-5; D is possibly TRBD1 (5 bases). Trimming cost V 8 bases and J 0 bases, with 8 bases left between them. In germline, CDR1 is DFQATT, CDR2 SNEGSKA (reference sequence). This CDR3 comprises 12 residues. The CDR3 nucleotides are TGCAGTACAGGCGGTAGCAATCAGCCCCAGCATTTT. Amino acid sequence: CSTGGSNQPQHF.

This clonotype was observed a few times. This chain joins TRBV30 and TRBJ1-5; D is ambiguous. Germline V gene sequence: CDR1 GTSNPN, CDR2 SVGIG (reference sequence). The germline V and J ends were trimmed by 3 bases and 4 bases, with 10 bases remaining between them. This CDR3 is built from 13 residues. In nucleotides, the CDR3 is TGTGCCTGGAGGGGCCCCCAAAATCAGCCCCAGCATTTT. It yields the protein CAWRGPQNQPQHF.

The V gene is TRBV20-1, the J gene TRBJ2-7; no definite D call. Between the trimmed V and J ends, which lost 3 bases and 0 bases, there was a span of 9 bases. The CDR3 has 13 amino acids. From germline, CDR1 is DFQATT and CDR2 SNEGSKA (reference sequence). CDR3 sequence: CSASLDHSYEQYF. As DNA, the CDR3 is TGCAGTGCTAGCCTCGACCACTCCTACGAGCAGTACTTC.

J is TRBJ2-3 and V is TRBV18; 7 bases are a match to TRBD1. This CDR3 is built from 16 residues. V lost 3 bases, J lost 2 bases, and 8 bases stayed unmatched. Germline V gene lookup returns CDR1 KGHSH and CDR2 LQKENI. CDR3 nucleotide sequence: TGTGCCAGCTCACCCGCCGGGGACAGTCACACAGATACGCAGTATTTT. Translation: CASSPAGDSHTDTQYF.

This clonotype was detected many times. This sequence joins TRBV6-5 and TRBJ2-1; no clear D. This CDR3 contains 14 residues. Germline V lookup: CDR1 MNHEY, CDR2 SVGAGI. The V gene lost 8 bases and the J gene lost 8 bases, with 19 bases spanning the gap. CDR3 in DNA: TGTGCCAGCGGAAAATCTAGGGTCGAAGATGAGCAGTTCTTC. Amino acid sequence: CASGKSRVEDEQFF.

This clonotype was detected ten times or more. CDR3 in amino acids: CATSRLGGAGYNSPLHF. In DNA form, the CDR3 reads TGTGCCACCAGCAGACTAGGGGGCGCAGGCTATAATTCACCCCTCCACTTT. This chain connects TRBV15 to TRBJ1-6; 7 nucleotides match TRBD1. CDR1 is LNHNV, CDR2 YYDKDF, per germline (reference sequence). The CDR3 runs to 17 residues. The V gene end was trimmed by 2 bases and the J gene end by 3 bases; junction bases not matched to a gene: 7.